The T cell receptor beta chain described here comes from a study of siplizumab effects on memory and regulatory T cells. Trimming removed 6 bases from V and 7 bases from J; junction bases left unmatched: 7. CDR3 length: 14 residues. Germline assignment: CDR1 MNHEY and CDR2 SMNVEV (reference sequence). Of note for this clone: Its antigen remains unknown.

Study results and caveats: Roughly 75-95% of proliferating clones (CD4+ or CD8+) could not be assigned a naive or memory phenotype.

Clones were sequenced by immunoSEQ multiplex PCR, and TCRdb holds only the in-frame ones, with some missing. This table has about 97,000 clones, about 93% appearing once. This receptor was obtained from a human donor in good health. The sequenced sample was non-Treg CD4+ T cells sorted from blood. This chain links TRBV27 with TRBJ1-3, with TRBD1 matching 9 bases. In DNA form, the CDR3 reads TGTGCCAGCAGACGTCGACAGGGGGGGAACACCATATATTTT. Its protein is CASRRRQGGNTIYF.